This TCR beta chain was recorded in a study of glioma-infiltrating T cells after dendritic cell vaccination. Study-level background: Treatment, given 2003 to 2012, was autologous tumor lysate-pulsed dendritic cell vaccination.

Only one count was recorded for this clone. This CDR3 region has 15 residues. V was pared by 4 bases and J by 2 bases, with 4 bases of the junction left unmatched. Germline V lookup: CDR1 MNHNS, CDR2 SASEGT. The immunoSEQ assay amplified TCRB CDR3 from up to roughly 2 ug DNA. Primers: 60 V beta forward and 13 J beta reverse. The repertoire was sequenced with immunoSEQ multiplex PCR; TCRdb's copy has only in-frame clones and lacks some. The sample holds about 99,000 clones, roughly four fifths seen once. This sequence joins TRBV6-1 and TRBJ1-2; 10 bases map to TRBD1. This sequence originates from a human donor with glioblastoma. This material consisted of blood, taken before dendritic cell vaccination. The CDR3 is CASSATGGLNYGYTF. The CDR3 DNA reads TGTGCCAGCAGTGCGACAGGGGGCCTAAACTATGGCTACACCTTC.